This entry lists 24 T cell receptor beta chains sequenced from one sample in a study of neurological immune-mediated disorders. TCRdb re-called the 5' RACE reads with MiXCR, one entry per CDR3 protein. The data show under 100,000 distinct CDR3 sequences, 4.3% seen once. Time point of the sample: longitudinal time-point 3. Sequences were obtained from PBMCs. Receptors were obtained from a woman aged 60-75 years with multiple sclerosis.

The rearrangement links TRBV7-9 to TRBJ2-1; 8 positions agree with TRBD1. Trimming cost V 5 bases and J 3 bases; bases outside gene matches: 15. CDR3 size: 18 residues. Looked up from germline, CDR1 is SEHNR and CDR2 is FQNEAQ (reference sequence). The CDR3 bases are TGTGCCAGCAGCGTGGGACCCACAGGGGGGATCGGCTACAATGAGCAGTTCTTC. It specifies CASSVGPTGGIGYNEQFF.

This clonotype has at least ten counts. The rearrangement uses TRBV5-1 and TRBJ1-3; D remains unclear. The CDR3 spans 14 residues. Germline-derived CDR1 and CDR2 are SGHRS and YFSETQ. Trimming removed 0 bases at V and 0 bases at J, with 4 bases between. The CDR3 reads CASSLDTSGNTIYF. As DNA, the CDR3 is TGCGCCAGCAGCTTGGACACCTCTGGAAACACCATATATTTT.

This clonotype was observed at least ten times. The chain couples TRBV3-1 to TRBJ1-5, with 9 bases lining up with TRBD1. CDR1 and CDR2 from the germline V gene are LGHDT and YNNKEL (reference sequence). Trimming cost V 4 bases and J 1 base; bases outside gene matches: 5. The CDR3 spans 16 residues. CDR3 in DNA: TGTGCCAGCAGCCCAGAGGACAGGGGAAGCAATCAGCCCCAGCATTTT. This gives the protein CASSPEDRGSNQPQHF.

In this sample, this clonotype turned up many times. The chain employs TRBV20-1 and TRBJ1-4; possibly TRBD1 for D (5 bases). Germline CDR1 and CDR2: DFQATT and SNEGSKA (reference sequence). V lost 5 bases, J lost 8 bases, and 9 bases lay in between. The CDR3 is made up of 11 amino acids. CDR3 in DNA: TGCAGTGCTGGGGGAAAAGAAAAACTGTTTTTT. This sequence encodes CSAGGKEKLFF.

This clonotype was counted ten times or more. The chain combines TRBV7-6 with TRBJ2-1; a weak D match, TRBD1 (6 bases). CDR1 is SGHVS and CDR2 is FNYEAQ in the germline V gene. Trimming took 5 bases from V and 2 from J, leaving 10 bases between them. The CDR3 sequence is 14 residues long. In nucleotides, the CDR3 is TGTGCCAGCAGCCGTTCAGGGGCCTACAATGAGCAGTTCTTC. This codes for CASSRSGAYNEQFF.

In this sample, this clonotype turned up many times. The chain recombines TRBV5-1 with TRBJ2-1; 7 bases fit TRBD1. The CDR3 is 16 residues long. The V segment lost 3 bases and the J segment 5 bases; nucleotides outside the gene matches: 11. CDR1 is SGHRS and CDR2 is YFSETQ in the germline V gene. The CDR3 reads CASSWGPGQPDNEQFF. The CDR3 coding sequence is TGCGCCAGCAGCTGGGGCCCGGGACAGCCCGACAATGAGCAGTTCTTC.

This clonotype has at least ten counts. The chain employs TRBV29-1 and TRBJ1-4, with D unresolved. Trimming shortened V by 4 bases and J by 0 bases, and 6 bases separated the two germline ends. CDR3 length equals 13 residues. Germline CDR1 is SQVTM and CDR2 is ANQGSEA. This chain's CDR3 is CSVAPSTNEKLFF. As DNA, the CDR3 is TGCAGCGTTGCCCCCTCAACTAATGAAAAACTGTTTTTT.

This clonotype was seen at least ten times. This rearrangement joins TRBV5-1 to TRBJ1-2; D unclear. The germline CDR1 and CDR2 sequences are SGHRS and YFSETQ. The V gene lost 4 bases and the J gene lost 8 bases, with 12 bases spanning the gap. This CDR3 has 12 amino acids. The CDR3 nucleotides read TGCGCCAGCAGCCCCCCCCCCGGAGGCTACACCTTC. This gives the protein CASSPPPGGYTF.

The table lists this clonotype with many counts. The CDR3 nucleotides read TGTGCCAGCAGCTTAGTACAGGGTACCTACGAGCAGTACTTC. Encoded protein: CASSLVQGTYEQYF. This chain joins TRBV7-6 and TRBJ2-7; D may be TRBD1 (6 bases). This CDR3 region has 14 residues. Germline V gene data show CDR1 as SGHVS and CDR2 as FNYEAQ. Trimming pared 1 base from V and 2 bases from J, leaving 9 bases between.

This clonotype showed up many times. The chain uses TRBV20-1 and TRBJ2-5; TRBD2 matches at 12 bases. CDR1 DFQATT and CDR2 SNEGSKA come from the germline V gene (reference sequence). The CDR3 is 15 amino acids. Trimming took 5 bases from V and 1 from J; bases not matched to a gene: 5. CDR3 protein: CSADQLAGGQETQYF. In nucleotides, the CDR3 is TGCAGTGCTGACCAACTAGCGGGGGGCCAAGAGACCCAGTACTTC.

This clonotype was observed at least ten times. V gene TRBV5-1 combines with J gene TRBJ2-3; 8 bases line up with TRBD1. Looked up from germline, CDR1 is SGHRS and CDR2 is YFSETQ. J gave up 4 bases and V 4 bases, and 5 bases lay outside the gene matches. CDR3 length: 14 amino acids. The chain's CDR3 is CASSPQGAADTQYF. CDR3 nucleotide sequence: TGCGCCAGCAGCCCGCAGGGGGCCGCAGATACGCAGTATTTT.

This clonotype was recorded many times. The chain carries TRBV10-2 and TRBJ1-2; D remains unclear. CDR3 length equals 14 residues. Per the germline V gene, CDR1 is WSHSY and CDR2 is SAAADI. The V end was cut by 2 bases, the J end by 2 bases, with 9 bases between. CDR3 loop: CASSENSGNYGYTF. The CDR3 region has the DNA TGCGCCAGCAGTGAGAACAGCGGGAACTATGGCTACACCTTC.

This clonotype appeared many times. This chain links TRBV7-8 with TRBJ1-2; a possible D gene is TRBD1 (6 bases). Germline CDR1 reads SGHVS; CDR2 reads FQNEAQ. The length of the CDR3 is 16 residues. V lost 0 bases, J lost 6 bases, and 17 bases lay in between. CDR3 sequence reads: CASSLAMGGAGNGYTF. The CDR3 DNA is TGTGCCAGCAGCTTAGCGATGGGGGGCGCTGGGAATGGCTACACCTTC.

There are many counts of this clonotype. This rearrangement joins TRBV7-9 to TRBJ2-7; TRBD2 is a possible D gene (5 bases). V shed 5 bases and J shed 2 bases, with 16 bases lying between them. From germline, CDR1 is SEHNR and CDR2 FQNEAQ (reference sequence). The CDR3 runs 15 residues. The CDR3 spells CASSQNERVTYEQYF. CDR3 bases: TGTGCCAGCAGCCAAAACGAGAGGGTGACCTACGAGCAGTACTTC.

This clonotype was recorded at least ten times. The chain carries TRBV12-3 or TRBV12-4 and TRBJ2-7; D gene unclear. Trimming stripped 3 bases from V and 2 bases from J, with 11 bases between. The CDR3 sequence is 14 residues long. CDR3 sequence reads: CASSLSQKTYEQYF. In nucleotides, the CDR3 is TGTGCCAGCAGTTTGTCACAGAAGACCTACGAGCAGTACTTC.

Turning to this clonotype: A read error may account for a junction end that differs from germline. The chain couples TRBV27 to TRBJ2-3, with D unclear. Per the germline V gene, CDR1 is MNHEY and CDR2 is SMNVEV (reference sequence). The CDR3 contains 13 residues. The CDR3 protein is CANSFDGSDTQYF. CDR3 nucleotide sequence: TGTGCCAACAGTTTTGATGGATCAGATACGCAGTATTTT.

This clonotype showed up many times. J is TRBJ2-4 and V is TRBV20-1; D ambiguous. Germline-derived CDR1 and CDR2 are DFQATT and SNEGSKA (reference sequence). This CDR3 is built from 13 residues. V was shortened by 4 bases and J by 5 bases, with 12 bases between the two germline ends. The CDR3: CSAIRVGQNIQYF. The DNA of the CDR3 is TGCAGTGCTATAAGGGTAGGGCAAAACATTCAGTACTTC.

This clonotype has a count of ten or more. The chain joins TRBV12-3 or TRBV12-4 to TRBJ1-4; tentatively, D is TRBD1 (5 bases). CDR3 length: 13 amino acids. V lost 7 bases and J 8 bases, leaving 14 bases between the germline ends. The CDR3 protein is CASIVTGGEKLFF. The DNA of the CDR3 is TGTGCCAGCATCGTAACAGGAGGAGAAAAACTGTTTTTT.

At least ten counts were recorded for this clonotype. The rearrangement joins TRBV7-2 to TRBJ1-2; D is possibly TRBD1 (5 bases). Germline V gene data show CDR1 as SGHTA and CDR2 as FQGNSA. V lost 3 bases and J 0 bases, leaving 8 bases between the germline ends. The CDR3 is 14 amino acids. The CDR3 coding sequence is TGTGCCAGCAGCTTCATGACAGCTAACTATGGCTACACCTTC. Its translation is CASSFMTANYGYTF.

This clonotype appeared many times. The chain has TRBV12-3 or TRBV12-4 and TRBJ1-2, with D maybe TRBD1 (5 bases). V lost 8 bases and J lost 4, with 14 bases in between. The CDR3 totals 13 residues. The CDR3 loop is CASRQTDPYGYTF. CDR3 coding DNA: TGTGCCAGCCGCCAGACAGACCCCTATGGCTACACCTTC.

This clonotype was detected many times. DNA of the CDR3: TGTGCCAGCAGCCGAAGCGGGAGGGGGGTAAACACCATATATTTT. The encoded protein is CASSRSGRGVNTIYF. The rearrangement uses TRBV6-5 and TRBJ1-3, with a tentative D call TRBD1 (6 bases). The CDR3 sequence is 15 residues long. With 6 bases removed from V and 6 bases from J, the gap between germline ends came to 18 bases. Germline values: CDR1 MNHEY, CDR2 SVGAGI.

This clonotype was recorded many times. The chain has TRBV20-1 and TRBJ1-1; a possible D gene is TRBD1 (5 bases). CDR1 is DFQATT, CDR2 SNEGSKA, per germline (reference sequence). The CDR3 is made up of 14 amino acids. Trimming shortened V by 6 bases and J by 4 bases, and 18 bases separated the two germline ends. The DNA of the CDR3 is TGCAGTGCCCCAGGGTCCAGTCGGACCACTGAAGCTTTCTTT. Amino acid sequence: CSAPGSSRTTEAFF.

This clonotype occurred many times. The J gene is TRBJ2-1, the V gene TRBV6-2 or TRBV6-3, with D possibly matching TRBD2 (5 bases). The CDR3 sequence is 16 residues long. V gave up 0 bases and J gave up 0 bases, with 9 bases separating them. Germline V gene data show CDR1 as MNHEY and CDR2 as SVGEGT. CDR3 loop: CASSYSGDTSYNEQFF. For the CDR3, the DNA is TGTGCCAGCAGTTACTCGGGAGATACCTCCTACAATGAGCAGTTCTTC.

This chain links TRBV30 with TRBJ1-4; no clear D gene. V lost 4 bases, J lost 1 base, and 13 bases lay in between. This CDR3 has 15 residues. The V gene's germline CDR1 is GTSNPN and CDR2 SVGIG (reference sequence). The CDR3 DNA reads TGTGCCTGGATGTGGACGTGGGGAACTAATGAAAAACTGTTTTTT. Translating it yields CAWMWTWGTNEKLFF. Looking up the rest from reference TRBV30 and TRBJ1-4 gives the full variable domain: SQTIHQWPATLVQPVGSPLSLECTVEGTSNPNLYWYRQAAGRGLQLLFYSVGIGQISSEVPQNLSASRPQDRQFILSSKKLLLSDSGFYLCAWMWTWGTNEKLFFGSGTQLSVL.